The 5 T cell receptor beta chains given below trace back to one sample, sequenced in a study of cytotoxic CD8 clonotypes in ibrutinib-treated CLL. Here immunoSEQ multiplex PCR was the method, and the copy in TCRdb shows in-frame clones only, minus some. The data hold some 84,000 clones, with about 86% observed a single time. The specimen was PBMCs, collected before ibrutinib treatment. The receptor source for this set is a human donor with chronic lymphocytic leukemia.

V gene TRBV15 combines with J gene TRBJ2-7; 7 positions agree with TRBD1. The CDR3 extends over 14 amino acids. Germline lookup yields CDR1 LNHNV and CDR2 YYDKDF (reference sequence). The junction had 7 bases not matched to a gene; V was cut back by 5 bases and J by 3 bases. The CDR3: CATSPGTAFYEQYF. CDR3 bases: TGTGCCACCAGCCCCGGGACAGCATTCTACGAGCAGTACTTC.

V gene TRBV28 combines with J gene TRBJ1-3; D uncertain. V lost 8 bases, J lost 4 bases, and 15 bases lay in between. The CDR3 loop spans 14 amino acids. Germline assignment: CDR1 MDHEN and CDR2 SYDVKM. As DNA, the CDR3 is TGTGCCAGCTGGGCGGAGGGCACGGGAAACACCATATATTTT. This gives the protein CASWAEGTGNTIYF.

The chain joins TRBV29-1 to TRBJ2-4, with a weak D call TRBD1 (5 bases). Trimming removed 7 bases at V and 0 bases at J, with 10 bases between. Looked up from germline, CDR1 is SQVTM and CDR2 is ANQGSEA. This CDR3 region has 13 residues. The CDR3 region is CSAQQVAKNIQYF. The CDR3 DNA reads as TGCAGCGCGCAACAGGTAGCCAAAAACATTCAGTACTTC.

The CDR3 region is CASSYGPGYEQYF. The CDR3 region has the DNA TGTGCCAGCAGTTACGGACCGGGCTACGAGCAGTACTTC. This chain connects TRBV6-5 to TRBJ2-7; D uncertain. Germline CDR1 and CDR2: MNHEY and SVGAGI. V lost 2 bases, J lost 3 bases, and 8 bases lay in between. CDR3 length equals 13 residues.

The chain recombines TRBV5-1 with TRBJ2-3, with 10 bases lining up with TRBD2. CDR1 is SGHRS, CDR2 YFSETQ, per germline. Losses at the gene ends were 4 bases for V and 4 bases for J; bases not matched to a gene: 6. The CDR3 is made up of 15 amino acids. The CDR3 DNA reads TGCGCCAGCAGCCCCGCTAGCGGGAGTTCAGATACGCAGTATTTT. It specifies CASSPASGSSDTQYF.